Presented here are 7 T cell receptor beta chains from one specimen sequenced in a study of shared clonotypes between healthy human individuals. Data came from immunoSEQ multiplex PCR; TCRdb stores just in-frame clones and leaves some out. The table shows roughly 2 million clones, with 95% occurring only once. Specimen: naive CD4+ T cells sorted from blood. Subset denoted: CD45RA+ positively selected. These receptors were collected from a man aged 18 to 29 in good health.

This chain connects TRBV19 to TRBJ2-7; D is ambiguous. CDR3 length equals 16 residues. The ends were cut back, 0 bases at V and 6 bases at J, with 18 bases in the middle. Germline assignment: CDR1 LNHDA and CDR2 SQIVND (reference sequence). The DNA of the CDR3 is TGTGCCAGTAGTATAGATCTAACCCCGGGTAGCTCCGAGCAGTACTTC. This translates into CASSIDLTPGSSEQYF.

The chain combines TRBV5-4 with TRBJ2-6; D might be TRBD2 (6 bases). The germline V gene has CDR1 SGHNT and CDR2 YYREEE (reference sequence). The V end lost 5 bases, the J end lost 2 bases, and 11 bases lay between the germline ends. The CDR3 has 15 residues. This CDR3 is CASRFSGAGANVLTF. The CDR3 DNA is TGTGCCAGCAGATTTAGCGGCGCTGGGGCCAACGTCCTGACTTTC.

Points on this clone: Given a much more abundant clone one base away, this may be a read error. The same CDR3 is also encoded by other DNA sequences in this sample. This rearrangement joins TRBV6-6 to TRBJ1-2, with a weak D call TRBD1 (6 bases). CDR1 MNHNY and CDR2 SVGAGI come from the germline V gene (reference sequence). V lost 0 bases and J lost 3, with 8 bases in between. The CDR3 loop spans 14 amino acids. The CDR3 loop is CASSYSRTDYGYTF. As DNA, the CDR3 is TGTGCCAGCAGTTACTCAAGGACAGACTATGGCTACACCTTC.

The chain combines TRBV10-2 with TRBJ2-5; no reliable D call. The CDR3 covers 15 residues. Germline V CDR1 and CDR2: WSHSY, SAAADI. The V end was cut by 0 bases, the J end by 5 bases, with 13 bases between. This CDR3 is CASSESPGRGETQYF. CDR3 nucleotide sequence: TGCGCCAGCAGTGAGTCTCCGGGCCGTGGGGAGACCCAGTACTTC.

The chain has TRBV18 and TRBJ1-4, with D maybe TRBD1 (5 bases). The CDR3 length is 15 residues. Germline CDR1 KGHSH, CDR2 LQKENI. Trimming left V 2 bases short and J 6 bases short, with 13 bases between. The CDR3 DNA follows: TGTGCCAGCTCACCATTCCAGGGAGTTGATGAAAAACTGTTTTTT. Its translation is CASSPFQGVDEKLFF.

This chain joins TRBV5-1 and TRBJ1-2; D is possibly TRBD1 (6 bases). V shed 2 bases and J shed 6 bases, with 17 bases lying between them. CDR1 is SGHRS and CDR2 is YFSETQ in the germline V gene. The CDR3 extends over 15 amino acids. In DNA form, the CDR3 reads TGCGCCAGCAGCTTACGCCTATCACAGGGTGATGGCTACACCTTC. Its protein product is CASSLRLSQGDGYTF.

The CDR3 sequence is CASSRGEGLAVTDTQYF. The CDR3 DNA is TGTGCCAGCAGCCGCGGAGAAGGACTAGCGGTCACAGATACGCAGTATTTT. The V and J genes are TRBV7-2 and TRBJ2-3; TRBD2 matches 10 bases. CDR1 is SGHTA, CDR2 FQGNSA, per germline. The CDR3 sequence is 17 residues long. With V trimmed by 5 bases and J by 2 bases, 10 bases remained unmatched.